The TCR beta chain described here comes from a study of response to subunit inactivated influenza vaccine. Study-wide results and limits: Authors suggested few new T cells are recruited by each seasonal influenza vaccination.

The V and J ends lost 6 bases and 6 bases, in that order; junction bases with no gene match: 6. Germline V gives CDR1 MNHEY, CDR2 SVGEGT. The CDR3 spans 15 residues. TCRdb reprocessed the RT-PCR reads via MiXCR and lists one record per CDR3 protein. Among about 530,000 distinct CDR3 sequences listed, 10% to 15% were seen once. About this clonotype: What it binds is not known.

This clonotype was sampled from a man aged 45-60 years who received an inactivated influenza vaccine. The specimen was PBMCs from blood, collected 45 days after vaccination. The V and J genes are TRBV6-2 or TRBV6-3 and TRBJ2-1; 12 bases line up with TRBD2. The CDR3, as DNA: TGTGCCAGCAGACCGACTAGCGGGAGCGCCAATGAGCAGTTCTTC. As protein: CASRPTSGSANEQFF.